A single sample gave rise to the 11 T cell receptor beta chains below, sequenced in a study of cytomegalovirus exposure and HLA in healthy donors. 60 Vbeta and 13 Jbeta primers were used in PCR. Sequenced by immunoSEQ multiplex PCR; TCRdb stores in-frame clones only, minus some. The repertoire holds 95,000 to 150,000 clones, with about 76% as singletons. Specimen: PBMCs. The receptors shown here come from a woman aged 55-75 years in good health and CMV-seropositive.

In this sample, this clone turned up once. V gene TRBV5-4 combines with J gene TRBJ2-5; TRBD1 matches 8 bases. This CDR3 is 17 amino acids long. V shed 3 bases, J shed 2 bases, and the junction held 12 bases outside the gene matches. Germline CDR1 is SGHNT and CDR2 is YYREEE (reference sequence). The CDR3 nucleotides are TGTGCCAGCAGCTCCTTACCGGGACAGGAGGAACAAGAGACCCAGTACTTC. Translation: CASSSLPGQEEQETQYF. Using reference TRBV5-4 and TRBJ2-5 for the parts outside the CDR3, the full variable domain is ETGVTQSPTHLIKTRGQQVTLRCSSQSGHNTVSWYQQALGQGPQFIFQYYREEENGRGNFPPRFSGLQFPNYSSELNVNALELDDSALYLCASSSLPGQEEQETQYFGPGTRLLVL.

The CDR3 spells CASSVGQPSSYNEQFF. The CDR3, as DNA: TGTGCCAGCAGCGTGGGACAGCCGAGCTCCTACAATGAGCAGTTCTTC. V is TRBV5-4 and J is TRBJ2-1, with 7 nucleotides matching TRBD1. Germline loops: CDR1 SGHNT, CDR2 YYREEE (reference sequence). Trimming cost V 4 bases and J 0 bases; bases outside gene matches: 7. CDR3 length: 16 residues. Based on the CDR3 plus reference TRBV5-4 and TRBJ2-1, the full variable domain is ETGVTQSPTHLIKTRGQQVTLRCSSQSGHNTVSWYQQALGQGPQFIFQYYREEENGRGNFPPRFSGLQFPNYSSELNVNALELDDSALYLCASSVGQPSSYNEQFFGPGTRLTVL.

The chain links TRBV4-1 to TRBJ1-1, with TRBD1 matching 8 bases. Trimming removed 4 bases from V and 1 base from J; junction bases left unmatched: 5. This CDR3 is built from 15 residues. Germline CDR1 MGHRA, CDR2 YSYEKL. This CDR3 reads CASSRLGQANTEAFF. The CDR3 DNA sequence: TGCGCCAGCAGCCGGCTGGGACAGGCGAACACTGAAGCTTTCTTT.

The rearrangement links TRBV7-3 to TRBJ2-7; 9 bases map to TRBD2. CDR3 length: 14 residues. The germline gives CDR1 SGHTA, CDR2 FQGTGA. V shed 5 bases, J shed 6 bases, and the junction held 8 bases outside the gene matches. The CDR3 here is CASSVTGTSIEQYF. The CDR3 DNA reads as TGTGCCAGCAGCGTGACCGGGACTAGCATCGAGCAGTACTTC.

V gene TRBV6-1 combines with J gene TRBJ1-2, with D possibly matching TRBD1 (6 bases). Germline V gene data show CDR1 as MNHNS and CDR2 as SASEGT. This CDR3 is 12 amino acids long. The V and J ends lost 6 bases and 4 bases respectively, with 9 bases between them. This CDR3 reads CASSPDSYGYTF. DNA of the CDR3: TGTGCCAGCAGCCCGGACAGCTATGGCTACACCTTC.

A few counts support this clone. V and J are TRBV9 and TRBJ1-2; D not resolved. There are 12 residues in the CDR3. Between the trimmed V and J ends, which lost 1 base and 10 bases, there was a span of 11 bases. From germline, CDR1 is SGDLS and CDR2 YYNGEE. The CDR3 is CASSVSFDYYTF. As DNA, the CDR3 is TGTGCCAGCAGCGTATCTTTCGACTACTACACCTTC.

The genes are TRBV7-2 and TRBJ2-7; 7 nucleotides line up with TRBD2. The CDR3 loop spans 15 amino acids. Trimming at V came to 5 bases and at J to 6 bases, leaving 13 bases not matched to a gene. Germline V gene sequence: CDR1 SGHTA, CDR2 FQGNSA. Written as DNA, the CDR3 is TGTGCCAGCAGCATTGACGGCGGGAGTCGGGTCGAGCAGTACTTC. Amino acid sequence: CASSIDGGSRVEQYF.

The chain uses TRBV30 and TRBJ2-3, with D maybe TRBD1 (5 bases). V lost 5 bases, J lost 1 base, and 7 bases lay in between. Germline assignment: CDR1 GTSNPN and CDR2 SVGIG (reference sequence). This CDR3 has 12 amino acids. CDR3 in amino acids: CAWGHGTDTQYF. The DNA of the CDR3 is TGTGCCTGGGGACACGGCACAGATACGCAGTATTTT.

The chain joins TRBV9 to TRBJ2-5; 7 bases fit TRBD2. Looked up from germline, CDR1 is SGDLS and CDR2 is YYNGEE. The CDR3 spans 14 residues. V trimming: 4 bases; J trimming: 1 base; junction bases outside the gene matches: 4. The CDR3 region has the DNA TGTGCCAGCAGCCAATGGGAGGGCCAAGAGACCCAGTACTTC. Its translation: CASSQWEGQETQYF.

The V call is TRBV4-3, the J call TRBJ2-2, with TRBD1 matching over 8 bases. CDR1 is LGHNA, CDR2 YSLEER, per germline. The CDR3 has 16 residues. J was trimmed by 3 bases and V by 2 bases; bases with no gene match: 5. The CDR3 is CASSQLTGDDTGELFF. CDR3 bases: TGCGCCAGCAGCCAATTGACAGGGGATGACACCGGGGAGCTGTTTTTT.

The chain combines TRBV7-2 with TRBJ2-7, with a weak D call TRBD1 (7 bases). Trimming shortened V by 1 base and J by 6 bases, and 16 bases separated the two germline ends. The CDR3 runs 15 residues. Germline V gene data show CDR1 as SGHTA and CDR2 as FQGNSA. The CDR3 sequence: CASSLVTYRGGEQYF. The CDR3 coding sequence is TGTGCCAGCAGCTTAGTTACTTACAGGGGAGGCGAGCAGTACTTC.